A single sample is the source of the 15 T cell receptor beta chains below, sequenced in a study of T cell responses to AZD1222 COVID-19 vaccine. Data came from immunoSEQ multiplex PCR; TCRdb stores just in-frame clones and leaves some out. The table includes about 110,000 clones, about 86% detected once. This material consisted of peripheral blood, taken on day 0 of AZD1222 vaccination. Receptor source: an adult in good health.

V and J are TRBV28 and TRBJ1-1; D gene uncertain. The germline V gene encodes CDR1 MDHEN and CDR2 SYDVKM. The length of the CDR3 is 11 residues. V lost 1 base and J lost 6, with 3 bases in between. CDR3 region: CASSLYAEAFF. CDR3 nucleotide sequence: TGTGCCAGCAGTTTATACGCTGAAGCTTTCTTT.

The J gene is TRBJ2-5, the V gene TRBV5-6; D may be TRBD1 or TRBD2 (5 bases each). Germline values: CDR1 SGHDT, CDR2 YYEEEE. CDR3 length equals 13 residues. The ends were cut back, 1 base at V and 5 bases at J, with 9 bases in the middle. In DNA, the CDR3 is TGTGCCAGCAGCTTGACAGGCGGGGAGACCCAGTACTTC. Translating it yields CASSLTGGETQYF.

The rearrangement joins TRBV24-1 to TRBJ2-2, with unresolved D. Per the germline V gene, CDR1 is KGHDR and CDR2 is SFDVKD. Trimming left V 6 bases short and J 3 bases short, with 10 bases between. The CDR3 covers 14 residues. The CDR3 nucleotides read TGTGCCACCAGTCTTTATGGTTACACCGGGGAGCTGTTTTTT. Translation: CATSLYGYTGELFF.

This sequence joins TRBV18 and TRBJ1-1; weak D call: TRBD1 (6 bases). This CDR3 has 14 amino acids. Germline CDR1 and CDR2: KGHSH and LQKENI. V was pared by 5 bases and J by 11 bases, with 21 bases between. The CDR3 here is CASSSTGQNTEAFF. CDR3 nucleotides: TGTGCCAGCTCATCGACAGGACAGAATACGGAGGCTTTCTTT.

V usage is TRBV19 and J usage is TRBJ1-5, with D possibly matching TRBD1 (6 bases). The CDR3 is made up of 15 amino acids. The germline V gene has CDR1 LNHDA and CDR2 SQIVND (reference sequence). The V and J ends lost 5 bases and 7 bases respectively, with 18 bases between them. The CDR3 sequence is CASSEVWGGGQPQHF. The CDR3 DNA reads TGTGCCAGTAGTGAGGTCTGGGGGGGCGGGCAGCCCCAGCATTTT. Full variable domain (outside the CDR3, taken from reference TRBV19 and TRBJ1-5): DGGITQSPKYLFRKEGQNVTLSCEQNLNHDAMYWYRQDPGQGLRLIYYSQIVNDFQKGDIAEGYSVSREKKESFPLTVTSAQKNPTAFYLCASSEVWGGGQPQHFGDGTRLSIL.

This clone was seen only a few times. The chain carries TRBV5-1 and TRBJ1-1; TRBD1 matches at 9 bases. V trimming: 1 base; J trimming: 0 bases; junction bases outside the gene matches: 1. The CDR3 runs 15 residues. The germline V gene encodes CDR1 SGHRS and CDR2 YFSETQ. CDR3 in amino acids: CASSLTGGLNTEAFF. CDR3 DNA sequence: TGCGCCAGCAGCTTGACAGGGGGCTTGAACACTGAAGCTTTCTTT.

The DNA for the CDR3 is TGTGCCAGCAGCTTAGCGGGGGGATATGGCTACACCTTC. Amino acids: CASSLAGGYGYTF. The chain links TRBV11-1 to TRBJ1-2; the D gene is possibly TRBD1 (5 bases). CDR1 and CDR2 from the germline V gene are SGHAT and FQDESV (reference sequence). The CDR3 is 13 amino acids. V lost 0 bases and J lost 5, with 7 bases in between. Full variable domain (remainder filled in from reference TRBV11-1 and TRBJ1-2): EAEVAQSPRYKITEKSQAVAFWCDPISGHATLYWYRQILGQGPELLVQFQDESVVDDSQLPKDRFSAERLKGVDSTLKIQPAELGDSAMYLCASSLAGGYGYTFGSGTRLTVV.

This clone has just a few counts. The genes are TRBV6-1 and TRBJ2-3, with D possibly TRBD2 on 6 matching bases. The CDR3 is made up of 18 amino acids. The germline V gene encodes CDR1 MNHNS and CDR2 SASEGT. V shed 3 bases and J shed 5 bases, with 24 bases lying between them. In DNA form, the CDR3 reads TGTGCCAGCAGTGAGAAACGATGGGGACTTCAGCGGCTAGATACGCAGTATTTT. Translated, it gives CASSEKRWGLQRLDTQYF.

The chain employs TRBV6-4 and TRBJ2-3, with D tentatively TRBD2 (5 bases). The length of the CDR3 is 16 residues. The V gene lost 0 bases and the J gene lost 3 bases, with 13 bases spanning the gap. Germline CDR1 is MRHNA and CDR2 is SNTAGT. CDR3 sequence reads: CASSDSRVGVTDTQYF. DNA of the CDR3: TGTGCCAGCAGTGACTCGAGGGTTGGAGTTACAGATACGCAGTATTTT.

The rearrangement links TRBV18 to TRBJ2-7, with 7 positions matching TRBD1. The CDR3 contains 13 residues. Trimming took 6 bases from V and 3 from J; bases not matched to a gene: 5. CDR1 and CDR2 (germline): KGHSH, LQKENI. The CDR3 nucleotides are TGTGCCAGCTCCCTGAGGGACAGCTACGAGCAGTACTTC. Translation: CASSLRDSYEQYF. The whole variable domain, remainder taken from reference TRBV18 and TRBJ2-7, is NAGVMQNPRHLVRRRGQEARLRCSPMKGHSHVYWYRQLPEEGLKFMVYLQKENIIDESGMPKERFSAEFPKEGPSILRIQQVVRGDSAAYFCASSLRDSYEQYFGPGTRLTVT.

This chain uses TRBV5-5 with TRBJ2-7, with D possibly called TRBD1 or TRBD2 (5 bases each). Germline V gene data show CDR1 as SGHKS and CDR2 as YYEKEE (reference sequence). V was shortened by 0 bases and J by 6 bases, with 13 bases between the two germline ends. The CDR3 spans 14 residues. CDR3 region: CASSLAGTRGEQYF. The CDR3 region has the DNA TGTGCCAGCAGCTTGGCCGGGACCCGGGGCGAGCAGTACTTC.

The chain joins TRBV12-3 or TRBV12-4 to TRBJ2-2; either TRBD1 or TRBD2 may fit D (6 bases each). This CDR3 is built from 13 residues. Trimming took 6 bases from V and 6 from J, leaving 11 bases between them. The CDR3: CASSGGWAGELFF. The CDR3 DNA is TGTGCCAGCAGCGGGGGCTGGGCCGGGGAGCTGTTTTTT.

The chain employs TRBV4-1 and TRBJ2-1; TRBD1 aligns across 7 bases. V was pared by 3 bases and J by 0 bases, with 2 bases of the junction left unmatched. The CDR3 spans 15 residues. CDR1 is MGHRA and CDR2 is YSYEKL in the germline V gene. The CDR3 protein is CASSQAGGSYNEQFF. As DNA, the CDR3 is TGCGCCAGCAGCCAGGCAGGGGGCTCCTACAATGAGCAGTTCTTC.

The chain is built from TRBV4-1 and TRBJ1-5; 10 bases align to TRBD1. With V trimmed by 5 bases and J by 4 bases, 5 bases remained unmatched. CDR3 length: 15 amino acids. Germline lookup yields CDR1 MGHRA and CDR2 YSYEKL. For the CDR3, the DNA is TGCGCCAGCAGCGGGGGACAGGGGCCTAATCAGCCCCAGCATTTT. As protein: CASSGGQGPNQPQHF.

V usage is TRBV19 and J usage is TRBJ1-1; D is ambiguous. Trimming shortened V by 5 bases and J by 4 bases, and 11 bases separated the two germline ends. Germline V lookup: CDR1 LNHDA, CDR2 SQIVND (reference sequence). The CDR3 sequence is 13 residues long. CDR3 coding DNA: TGTGCCAGTAGTCCTCAGGCGTCCACTGAAGCTTTCTTT. This sequence encodes CASSPQASTEAFF.